This T cell receptor (beta chain) is from a study of T cell repertoires in cytomegalovirus infection. Study overall: Carrying CMV and the relevant HLA type showed in public TCR beta signatures.

This clonotype was counted only a few times. As yet, its antigen is unknown. TCRdb reanalysed the reads using MiXCR and keeps one entry per CDR3 protein. The profile shows around 750,000 distinct CDR3 sequences, about 31% of them singletons. V lost 7 bases and J lost 7, with 26 bases in between. Germline V lookup: CDR1 SEHNR, CDR2 FQNEAQ (reference sequence). The CDR3 covers 17 residues. The sequence came from a human donor in good health (CMV status not recorded). Some clones in this sample may be carry-over from other donors' samples. The V call is TRBV7-9, the J call TRBJ2-1; D may match TRBD1 or TRBD2 (6 bases each). The sequencing used cultured CD8+ T cells from PBMCs, collected from culture after CMV antigen stimulation. In nucleotides, the CDR3 is TGTGCCAGCACCAAACCGGGATCGGGGGCCGGGAAGAATGAGCAGTTCTTC. Encoded protein: CASTKPGSGAGKNEQFF.